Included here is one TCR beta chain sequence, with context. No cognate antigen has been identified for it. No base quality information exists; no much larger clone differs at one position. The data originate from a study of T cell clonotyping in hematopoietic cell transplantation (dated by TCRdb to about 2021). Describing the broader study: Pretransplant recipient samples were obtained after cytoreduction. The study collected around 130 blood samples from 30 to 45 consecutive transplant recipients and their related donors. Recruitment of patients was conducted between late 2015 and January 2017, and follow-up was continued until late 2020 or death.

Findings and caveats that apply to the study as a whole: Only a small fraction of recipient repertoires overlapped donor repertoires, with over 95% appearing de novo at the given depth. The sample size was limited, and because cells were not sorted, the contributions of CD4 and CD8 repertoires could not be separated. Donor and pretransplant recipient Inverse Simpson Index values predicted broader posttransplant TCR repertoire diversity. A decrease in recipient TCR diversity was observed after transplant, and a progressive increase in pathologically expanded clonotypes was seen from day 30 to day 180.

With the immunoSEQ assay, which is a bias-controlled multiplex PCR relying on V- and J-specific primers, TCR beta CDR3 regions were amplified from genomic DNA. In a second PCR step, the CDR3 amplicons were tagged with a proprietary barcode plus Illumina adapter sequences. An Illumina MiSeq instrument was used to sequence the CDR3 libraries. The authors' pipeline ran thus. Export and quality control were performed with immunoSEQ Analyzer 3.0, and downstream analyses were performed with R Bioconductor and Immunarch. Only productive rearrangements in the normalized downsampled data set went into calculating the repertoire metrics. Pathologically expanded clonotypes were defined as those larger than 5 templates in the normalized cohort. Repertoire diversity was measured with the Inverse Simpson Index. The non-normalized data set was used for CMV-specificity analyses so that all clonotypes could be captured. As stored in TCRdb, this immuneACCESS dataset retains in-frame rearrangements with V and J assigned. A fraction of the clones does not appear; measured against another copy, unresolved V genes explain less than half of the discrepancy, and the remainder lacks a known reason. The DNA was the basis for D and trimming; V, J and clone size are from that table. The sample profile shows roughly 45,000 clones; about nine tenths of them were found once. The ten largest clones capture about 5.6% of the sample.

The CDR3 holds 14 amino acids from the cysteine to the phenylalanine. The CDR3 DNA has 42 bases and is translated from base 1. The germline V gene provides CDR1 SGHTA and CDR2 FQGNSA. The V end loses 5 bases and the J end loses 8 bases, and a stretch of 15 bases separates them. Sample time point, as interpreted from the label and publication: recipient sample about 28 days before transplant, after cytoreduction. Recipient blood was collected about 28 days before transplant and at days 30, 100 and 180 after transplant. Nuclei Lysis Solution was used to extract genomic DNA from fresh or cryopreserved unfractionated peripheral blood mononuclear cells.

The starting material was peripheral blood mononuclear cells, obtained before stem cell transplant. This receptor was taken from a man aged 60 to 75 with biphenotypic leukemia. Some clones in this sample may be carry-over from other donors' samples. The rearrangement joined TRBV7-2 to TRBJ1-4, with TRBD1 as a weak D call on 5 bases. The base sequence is TGTGCCAGCAGCGTGGGGGAGGGATTGGAAAAACTGTTTTTT. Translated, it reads CASSVGEGLEKLFF.